The TCR beta chain under discussion was sequenced for a study of blood T cell repertoires in COVID-19. Here immunoSEQ multiplex PCR was the method, and the copy in TCRdb shows in-frame clones only, minus some. This sample has some 110,000 clones; roughly 80% occur once, and the top ten carry 15%. Points on this clone: A read error may produce the germline difference seen at one junction end.

The CDR3 is made up of 16 amino acids. The germline V gene encodes CDR1 SGHVS and CDR2 FQNEAQ. What was sequenced was peripheral blood. The sequence derives from an elderly woman with acute or convalescent COVID-19. The rearrangement joins TRBV7-8 to TRBJ2-3, with 7 positions matching TRBD1. The CDR3 nucleotides read TGTGCCAGCAGCGCCCAAAGCCTAGGGGGCACATATACGCAGTATTTT. Its protein is CASSAQSLGGTYTQYF. Together with reference TRBV7-8 and TRBJ2-3, the CDR3 gives the full variable domain: GAGVSQSPRYKVAKRGQDVALRCDPISGHVSLFWYQQALGQGPEFLTYFQNEAQLDKSGLPSDRFFAERPEGSVSTLKIQRTQQEDSAVYLCASSAQSLGGTYTQYFGPGTRLTVL.